This T cell receptor (beta chain) was documented in a study of tumor-infiltrating lymphocytes in primary liver carcinoma. At the level of the study: Surgical resection was the treatment these patients received for primary liver carcinoma.

In regard to this clonotype: The junction does not match germline at one end; this may be a read error.

They got blood RNA out of unsorted whole blood and also pulled out germline DNA. The CDR3 length is 13 residues. Germline V gives CDR1 SGHAT, CDR2 FQNNGV. A primer matching the constant region was used to make TCR beta cDNA from 500 to 650 ng of total RNA. For TCR beta, libraries were produced by three nested multiplex PCR rounds using slightly modified ARM-PCR. Each of the first two PCR rounds ran approximately 11 cycles with TRBV1-TRBV30 forward and C-beta reverse primers. TCRdb fed the multiplex PCR reads into MiXCR, producing one record per CDR3 protein. The data show 180,000 or so distinct CDR3 sequences, 60% seen once.

The TCR was taken from a man aged 40-49 years with primary liver carcinoma and hepatitis B virus infection. Sequenced: peripheral blood. The rearrangement uses TRBV11-2 and TRBJ2-7; 8 nucleotides line up with TRBD2. The CDR3, as DNA: TGTGCCAGCAGCAGCGGGGGCTCCAACGAGCAGTACTTC. As protein: CASSSGGSNEQYF.